This T cell receptor (beta chain) was profiled in a study of cytomegalovirus exposure and HLA in healthy donors. CDR1 is LGHNA, CDR2 YNFKEQ, per germline. There are 15 residues in the CDR3. Trimming stripped 7 bases from V and 2 bases from J, with 14 bases between. Researchers ran the PCR with 60 Vbeta and 13 Jbeta primers. The repertoire was sequenced with immunoSEQ multiplex PCR; TCRdb's copy has only in-frame clones and lacks some. Here the sample spans approximately 81,000 clones, under 80% being singletons. Sequenced material: PBMCs. The V and J genes are TRBV4-2 and TRBJ2-2, with a possible D match to TRBD1 (6 bases). The clonotype originates from a man aged 35-49 years in good health and CMV-seropositive. The CDR3 loop is CASNRRDTNTGELFF. CDR3 sequence (DNA): TGTGCCAGCAACCGACGGGACACCAACACCGGGGAGCTGTTTTTT.